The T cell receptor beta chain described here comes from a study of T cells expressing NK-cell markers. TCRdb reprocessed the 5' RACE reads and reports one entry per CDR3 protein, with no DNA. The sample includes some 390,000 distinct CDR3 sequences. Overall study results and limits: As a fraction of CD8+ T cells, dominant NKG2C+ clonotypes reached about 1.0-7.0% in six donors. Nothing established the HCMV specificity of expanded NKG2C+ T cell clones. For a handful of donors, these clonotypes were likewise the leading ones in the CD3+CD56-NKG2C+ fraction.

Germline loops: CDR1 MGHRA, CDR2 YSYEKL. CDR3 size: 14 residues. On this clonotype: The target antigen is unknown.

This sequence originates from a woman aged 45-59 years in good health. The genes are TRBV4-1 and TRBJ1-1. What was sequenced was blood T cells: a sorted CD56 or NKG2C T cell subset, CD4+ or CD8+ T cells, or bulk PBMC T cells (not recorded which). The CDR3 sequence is CASSQASWQSGAFF.